The 18 T cell receptor beta chains given below trace back to one sample, sequenced in a study of T-cell memory formation after mild COVID-19. Each CDR3 protein gets one entry after TCRdb re-called the 5' RACE reads with MiXCR. The sample lists tens of thousands of distinct CDR3 sequences; approximately 14% were seen once. Sequenced material: PBMCs or a T cell subset sorted from them (not recorded which). The receptors originated from an adult woman who had mild COVID-19 (a few samples of this study predate the infection). Cell type and time point are not known.

The sample holds many counts of this clonotype. The gene calls are TRBV5-1 and TRBJ2-7; 9 bases match TRBD1. Trimming cost V 4 bases and J 4 bases; bases outside gene matches: 6. Germline values: CDR1 SGHRS, CDR2 YFSETQ. The CDR3 is made up of 14 amino acids. The DNA of the CDR3 is TGCGCCAGCAGCGACGGGACAGGGTCTTACGAGCAGTACTTC. As protein: CASSDGTGSYEQYF.

This clonotype was detected a few times. Here the CDR3 reads CSVRKDYEQYF. The CDR3, as DNA: TGCAGCGTTCGTAAGGACTACGAGCAGTACTTC. V is TRBV29-1 and J is TRBJ2-7; D is unresolved. This CDR3 is built from 11 residues. The germline V gene has CDR1 SQVTM and CDR2 ANQGSEA. Trimming pared 5 bases from V and 3 bases from J, leaving 8 bases between.

This clonotype was found a few times. J is TRBJ2-1 and V is TRBV11-2; tentatively, D is TRBD2 (6 bases). CDR1 and CDR2 (germline): SGHAT, FQNNGV. V lost 5 bases and J 1 base, leaving 12 bases between the germline ends. The CDR3 loop spans 15 amino acids. CDR3 region: CASSAGGTSYNEQFF. DNA for the CDR3: TGTGCCAGCAGCGCAGGTGGGACTTCCTACAATGAGCAGTTCTTC.

This clonotype was seen many times. The V and J genes are TRBV7-9 and TRBJ2-1; TRBD2 matches at 7 bases. CDR3 size: 16 residues. Germline values: CDR1 SEHNR, CDR2 FQNEAQ (reference sequence). J was trimmed by 3 bases and V by 6 bases; bases with no gene match: 11. The CDR3 loop is CASSPSLGLGYNEQFF. CDR3 bases: TGTGCCAGCAGTCCTAGTCTCGGACTAGGCTACAATGAGCAGTTCTTC.

This clonotype was found many times. The V gene is TRBV7-6, the J gene TRBJ2-1, with TRBD2 identical over 9 bases. Germline values: CDR1 SGHVS, CDR2 FNYEAQ. Trimming took 1 base from V and 7 from J; bases not matched to a gene: 8. The length of the CDR3 is 16 residues. This CDR3 is CASSLGVAGVLNEQFF. CDR3 coding DNA: TGTGCCAGCAGCTTAGGTGTAGCGGGAGTTCTGAATGAGCAGTTCTTC. Combining the CDR3 with reference TRBV7-6 and TRBJ2-1 gives the whole variable domain GAGVSQSPRYKVTKRGQDVALRCDPISGHVSLYWYRQALGQGPEFLTYFNYEAQQDKSGLPNDRFSAERPEGSISTLTIQRTEQRDSAMYRCASSLGVAGVLNEQFFGPGTRLTVL.

J is TRBJ2-1 and V is TRBV12-3 or TRBV12-4; TRBD1 matches 8 bases. The CDR3 length is 14 residues. Trimming cost V 3 bases and J 9 bases; bases outside gene matches: 7. The CDR3 here is CASSFPTGVGEQFF. The CDR3, as DNA: TGTGCCAGCAGTTTTCCGACAGGGGTGGGTGAGCAGTTCTTC.

The rearrangement links TRBV12-3 or TRBV12-4 to TRBJ2-3; the D call may be TRBD1 or TRBD2 (6 bases each). The CDR3 length is 16 residues. The V end lost 3 bases, the J end lost 0 bases, and 13 bases lay between the germline ends. CDR3 amino acids: CASSFSSGASTDTQYF. CDR3 bases: TGTGCCAGCAGTTTTTCCTCGGGGGCGAGCACAGATACGCAGTATTTT.

The V call is TRBV20-1, the J call TRBJ2-1; 12 positions match TRBD2. Looked up from germline, CDR1 is DFQATT and CDR2 is SNEGSKA (reference sequence). J was trimmed by 7 bases and V by 0 bases; bases with no gene match: 13. The CDR3 runs to 18 residues. This chain's CDR3 is CSARDTSGRSIWRNEQFF. The CDR3 DNA reads TGCAGTGCTAGAGATACTAGCGGGAGGAGTATCTGGAGGAATGAGCAGTTCTTC.

This clonotype was detected only a few times. This rearrangement joins TRBV4-1 to TRBJ2-3; 7 bases agree with TRBD1. The V gene end was trimmed by 0 bases and the J gene end by 4 bases; junction bases not matched to a gene: 4. The CDR3 extends over 15 amino acids. Germline V CDR1 and CDR2: MGHRA, YSYEKL. The CDR3 region is CASSQEKGAPDTQYF. The CDR3 DNA reads TGCGCCAGCAGCCAAGAGAAGGGGGCACCAGATACGCAGTATTTT.

There are a few counts of this clonotype. The chain carries TRBV12-3 or TRBV12-4 and TRBJ2-3, with D possibly TRBD2 on 6 matching bases. This CDR3 has 13 amino acids. Trimming took off 4 bases at V and 4 bases at J, with 9 bases between the two ends. The CDR3 coding sequence is TGTGCCAGCAGTTCGGCGGGGTCAGATACGCAGTATTTT. Its protein product is CASSSAGSDTQYF.

The chain recombines TRBV7-2 with TRBJ2-2; D possibly corresponds to TRBD2 (6 bases). The CDR3 runs to 14 residues. Deletions cut 3 bases from V and 6 bases from J, with 11 bases between. Germline V gene data show CDR1 as SGHTA and CDR2 as FQGNSA. CDR3 DNA: TGTGCCAGCAGCTTCGGCCTAGCGCCCGGGGAGCTGTTTTTT. It is translated as CASSFGLAPGELFF.

This clonotype was seen more than once but under ten times. The chain is built from TRBV7-9 and TRBJ2-2, with D possibly called TRBD1 or TRBD2 (6 bases each). Germline CDR1 is SEHNR and CDR2 is FQNEAQ (reference sequence). The length of the CDR3 is 17 residues. Between the trimmed V and J ends, which lost 6 bases and 2 bases, there was a span of 19 bases. For the CDR3, the DNA is TGTGCCAGCAGACCCCTCGGGCGGGACATAAACACCGGGGAGCTGTTTTTT. Translation gives CASRPLGRDINTGELFF.

In this sample, this clonotype turned up a few times. The chain has TRBV7-2 and TRBJ2-3; 8 positions agree with TRBD2. The CDR3 runs to 16 residues. Unmatched junction bases numbered 8, after V lost 0 bases and J lost 6 bases. Germline CDR1 reads SGHTA; CDR2 reads FQGNSA. The CDR3 loop reads CASSLAVAGLLDTQYF. CDR3 coding DNA: TGTGCCAGCAGCTTAGCAGTAGCGGGACTTTTGGATACGCAGTATTTT. Combining the CDR3 with reference TRBV7-2 and TRBJ2-3 gives the whole variable domain GAGVSQSPSNKVTEKGKDVELRCDPISGHTALYWYRQSLGQGLEFLIYFQGNSAPDKSGLPSDRFSAERTGGSVSTLTIQRTQQEDSAVYLCASSLAVAGLLDTQYFGPGTRLTVL.

This chain joins TRBV19 and TRBJ2-1; a possible D gene is TRBD2 (5 bases). V gave up 4 bases and J gave up 7 bases, with 17 bases separating them. From germline, CDR1 is LNHDA and CDR2 SQIVND (reference sequence). This CDR3 comprises 15 residues. DNA of the CDR3: TGTGCCAGTAGTAGGACTCCCTTTCCAGGAAATGAGCAGTTCTTC. Translated: CASSRTPFPGNEQFF.

This clonotype occurred a few times. The chain is built from TRBV4-1 and TRBJ1-2, with D unclear. CDR1 is MGHRA, CDR2 YSYEKL, per germline. The CDR3 totals 12 residues. V gave up 5 bases and J gave up 4 bases, with 8 bases separating them. In nucleotides, the CDR3 is TGCGCCAGCAGCTCCTACCCCTATGGCTACACCTTC. Protein sequence: CASSSYPYGYTF.

Turning to this clonotype: Germline and junction disagree at one end, which may indicate a read error. The V gene is TRBV4-2, the J gene TRBJ2-1; possibly TRBD1 or TRBD2 for D (5 bases each). Germline-derived CDR1 and CDR2 are LGHNA and YNFKEQ. The CDR3 contains 18 residues. As DNA, the CDR3 is TGTGCCAGCAGGCAAGCGTCGCGACAGCTGAACGGGGAGAGTGAGCAGTTCTTC. Encoded protein: CASRQASRQLNGESEQFF.

V is TRBV20-1 and J is TRBJ2-1, with 14 positions matching TRBD2. Germline CDR1 DFQATT, CDR2 SNEGSKA (reference sequence). V lost 0 bases, J lost 4 bases, and 8 bases stayed unmatched. The CDR3 is 18 amino acids. CDR3 DNA: TGCAGTGCTAGAGATCTCGGGACTAGCGGGAGCTATTACAATGAGCAGTTCTTC. Translated: CSARDLGTSGSYYNEQFF.

The chain uses TRBV6-2 or TRBV6-3 and TRBJ1-2, with TRBD1 matching over 7 bases. V trimming: 6 bases; J trimming: 2 bases; junction bases outside the gene matches: 3. Germline CDR1 and CDR2: MNHEY and SVGEGT. The CDR3 length is 13 residues. The CDR3 coding sequence is TGTGCCAGCAGCGGACAGGAGAACTATGGCTACACCTTC. The encoded protein is CASSGQENYGYTF.